Below, 25 T cell receptor beta chains from the same sample are listed, as sequenced in a study of low-dose radiotherapy and immunotherapy resistance in tumors. TRAV and TRBV primers primed cDNA for both TCRalpha and TCRbeta. With a V-primer adapter and a constant-region primer, TCRs were amplified for 20 PCR cycles. Each CDR3 protein is one row after TCRdb ran MiXCR on the reads. The repertoire holds 15,000 to 20,000 distinct CDR3 sequences, with about 71% as singletons. The receptors come from a human donor with advanced metastatic prostate, ovarian, gallbladder or colorectal cancer (not recorded which). This table probably holds off-target reads from a library built for another chain.

The chain is built from TRBV20-1 and TRBJ2-1; 15 bases align to TRBD2. Germline loops: CDR1 DFQATT, CDR2 SNEGSKA (reference sequence). CDR3 length: 15 amino acids. The trim removed 6 bases at V and 10 bases at J, leaving 10 bases unmatched. The CDR3, as DNA: TGCAGTGCCGGGACTAGCGGGAGGAGCAATCCGGAGCAGTTCTTC. As protein: CSAGTSGRSNPEQFF.

The chain employs TRBV5-1 and TRBJ2-1; 12 bases line up with TRBD2. In germline, CDR1 is SGHRS, CDR2 YFSETQ. The CDR3 contains 17 residues. The junction had 8 bases not matched to a gene; V was cut back by 0 bases and J by 7 bases. The CDR3 nucleotides read TGCGCCAGCAGCTTGGGGGTGACTAGCGGGAGTCGAAATGAGCAGTTCTTC. As protein: CASSLGVTSGSRNEQFF.

This clonotype was counted only a few times. The chain couples TRBV6-5 to TRBJ2-3, with 8 bases identical to TRBD2. Trimming took 5 bases from V and 0 from J; bases not matched to a gene: 10. Germline CDR1 and CDR2: MNHEY and SVGAGI. The CDR3 runs to 17 residues. The CDR3 loop reads CASSKQSGGRSTDTQYF. The CDR3 region has the DNA TGTGCCAGCAGTAAGCAGAGCGGGGGCCGAAGCACAGATACGCAGTATTTT.

This clonotype was picked up one time. The rearrangement uses TRBV10-3 and TRBJ2-5, with D perhaps given as TRBD1 or TRBD2 (5 bases each). The CDR3 contains 12 residues. V dropped 3 bases and J dropped 5 bases, with 7 bases sitting between them. The V gene's germline CDR1 is ENHRY and CDR2 SYGVKD. The CDR3, as DNA: TGTGCCATCAGTGACAGGGACGAGACCCAGTACTTC. As protein: CAISDRDETQYF.

The genes are TRBV5-1 and TRBJ2-3; D is perhaps TRBD2 (5 bases). This CDR3 spans 12 amino acids. Germline CDR1 SGHRS, CDR2 YFSETQ. V lost 5 bases to trimming and J lost 7 bases, with 11 bases between them. The CDR3 spells CASRSSSNTQYF. CDR3 DNA sequence: TGCGCCAGCAGATCTAGCAGCAATACGCAGTATTTT.

V is TRBV6-2 or TRBV6-3 and J is TRBJ2-1; TRBD1 matches at 8 bases. Germline V CDR1 and CDR2: MNHEY, SVGEGT. The junction had 7 bases not matched to a gene; V was cut back by 6 bases and J by 6 bases. CDR3 length: 14 residues. The CDR3 spells CASSRTGPGNEQFF. For the CDR3, the DNA is TGTGCCAGCAGCCGGACAGGGCCGGGCAATGAGCAGTTCTTC.

CDR3 sequence: CASSLGGSNQPQHF. The DNA of the CDR3 is TGTGCCAGCAGTTTGGGGGGTAGCAATCAGCCCCAGCATTTT. The chain employs TRBV6-6 and TRBJ1-5, with a weak D call TRBD1 (5 bases). CDR3 length: 14 amino acids. V dropped 4 bases and J dropped 0 bases, with 7 bases sitting between them. Germline V gene sequence: CDR1 MNHNY, CDR2 SVGAGI (reference sequence).

The gene calls are TRBV9 and TRBJ2-5; D is uncertain. From germline, CDR1 is SGDLS and CDR2 YYNGEE. This CDR3 has 15 amino acids. The V gene lost 3 bases and the J gene lost 7 bases, with 19 bases spanning the gap. CDR3 bases: TGTGCCAGCAGCGAAGCGAATCGGTCTGTCGGGACCCAGTACTTC. Its protein is CASSEANRSVGTQYF.

This clonotype was picked up a small number of times. The chain has TRBV15 and TRBJ2-3; no clear D. The germline V gene encodes CDR1 LNHNV and CDR2 YYDKDF (reference sequence). The CDR3 runs 15 residues. V was clipped by 0 bases and J by 0 bases, with 7 bases between them. This CDR3 is CATSRDPTSTDTQYF. As DNA, the CDR3 is TGTGCCACCAGCAGAGATCCTACTAGCACAGATACGCAGTATTTT. The full variable domain, in which reference TRBV15 and TRBJ2-3 provide the parts outside the CDR3, is DAMVIQNPRYQVTQFGKPVTLSCSQTLNHNVMYWYQQKSSQAPKLLFHYYDKDFNNEADTPDNFQSRRPNTSFCFLDIRSPGLGDTAMYLCATSRDPTSTDTQYFGPGTRLTVL.

The chain recombines TRBV12-3 or TRBV12-4 with TRBJ1-1; 7 bases agree with TRBD1. Unmatched junction bases numbered 3, after V lost 5 bases and J lost 0 bases. CDR3 size: 14 residues. The CDR3 here is CASSTTGLNTEAFF. CDR3 nucleotides: TGTGCCAGCAGTACGACAGGGCTGAACACTGAAGCTTTCTTT.

V gene TRBV6-2 or TRBV6-3 combines with J gene TRBJ2-5; no firm D call. Trimming stripped 0 bases from V and 3 bases from J, with 8 bases between. The CDR3 is 14 residues long. Germline CDR1 and CDR2: MNHEY and SVGEGT. CDR3 coding DNA: TGTGCCAGCAGTTACTCGGTTACAGAAGAGACCCAGTACTTC. It specifies CASSYSVTEETQYF.

This rearrangement joins TRBV6-2 or TRBV6-3 to TRBJ2-3, with 12 bases fitting TRBD1. From germline, CDR1 is MNHEY and CDR2 SVGEGT. This CDR3 is built from 15 residues. With 6 bases clipped from V and 7 bases from J, the junction kept 8 bases outside the gene matches. The CDR3 here is CASSMGQGAGNTQYF. CDR3 in DNA: TGTGCCAGCAGCATGGGACAGGGGGCGGGGAATACGCAGTATTTT.

The V call is TRBV28, the J call TRBJ1-6, with 10 positions matching TRBD1. This CDR3 comprises 12 residues. J lost 11 bases, V lost 10 bases, and 5 bases had no gene match. The germline V gene encodes CDR1 MDHEN and CDR2 SYDVKM. The CDR3 loop reads CATGQGEAPLHF. The CDR3 DNA follows: TGTGCCACAGGACAGGGGGAGGCACCCCTCCACTTT.

V and J are TRBV5-5 and TRBJ2-1; D remains unclear. Trimming pared 7 bases from V and 5 bases from J, leaving 10 bases between. CDR3 length: 12 residues. The germline CDR1 and CDR2 sequences are SGHKS and YYEKEE (reference sequence). The DNA of the CDR3 is TGTGCCAGCGGATTGGGGAACAATGAGCAGTTCTTC. Residues: CASGLGNNEQFF.

The chain links TRBV30 to TRBJ1-5; D possibly corresponds to TRBD1 (5 bases). The V end was cut by 0 bases, the J end by 0 bases, with 12 bases between. Germline V gives CDR1 GTSNPN, CDR2 SVGIG (reference sequence). This CDR3 is built from 16 residues. The DNA of the CDR3 is TGTGCCTGGAGTGTCGCAGGGTATGATAGCAATCAGCCCCAGCATTTT. This sequence encodes CAWSVAGYDSNQPQHF.

Comment on this clonotype: Mismatch with germline at one junction end may stem from a read error. The J gene is TRBJ2-2, the V gene TRBV5-3; 8 bases map to TRBD2. TRBV5-3 is an ORF, and what it does is uncertain. The CDR3 has 14 amino acids. The CDR3 DNA reads as TGCGCCAGCCGGGAGGGACTCATCACCGGGGAGCTGTTTTTT. Its protein product is CASREGLITGELFF.

This clonotype was detected a few times. This rearrangement joins TRBV29-1 to TRBJ2-7; 9 bases line up with TRBD2. Trimming cost V 5 bases and J 0 bases; bases outside gene matches: 8. CDR3 length: 15 amino acids. CDR1 is SQVTM, CDR2 ANQGSEA, per germline. This CDR3 is CSVCLAGSSSYEQYF. For the CDR3, the DNA is TGCAGCGTTTGTCTAGCGGGGAGTTCCTCCTACGAGCAGTACTTC.

V is TRBV29-1 and J is TRBJ1-6; 8 bases line up with TRBD1. V trimming: 8 bases; J trimming: 7 bases; junction bases outside the gene matches: 7. This CDR3 region has 13 residues. The germline CDR1 and CDR2 sequences are SQVTM and ANQGSEA. The CDR3 spells CSCRTGRNSPLHF. CDR3 in DNA: TGCAGCTGCCGGACAGGGAGGAATTCACCCCTCCACTTT.

The chain links TRBV6-1 to TRBJ2-7; 8 nucleotides align to TRBD2. V trimming: 5 bases; J trimming: 4 bases; junction bases outside the gene matches: 10. From germline, CDR1 is MNHNS and CDR2 SASEGT. The CDR3 consists of 15 residues. The CDR3 loop reads CASSLLADKGYEQYF. CDR3 nucleotides: TGTGCCAGCAGTTTACTAGCGGACAAAGGGTACGAGCAGTACTTC.

The chain links TRBV5-1 to TRBJ2-7, with D perhaps matching TRBD1 (7 bases). There are 18 residues in the CDR3. Trimming cost V 2 bases and J 6 bases, with 27 bases left between them. Germline-derived CDR1 and CDR2 are SGHRS and YFSETQ. The CDR3 protein is CASSFTPSGGDRMGEQYF. CDR3 in DNA: TGCGCCAGCAGCTTTACTCCTTCCGGCGGGGACAGAATGGGCGAGCAGTACTTC.

The rearrangement uses TRBV20-1 and TRBJ1-3, with D perhaps matching TRBD1 (5 bases). Trimming stripped 1 base from V and 6 bases from J, with 10 bases between. Looked up from germline, CDR1 is DFQATT and CDR2 is SNEGSKA (reference sequence). There are 13 residues in the CDR3. As DNA, the CDR3 is TGCAGTGCTAGAGTCCTACAGGAAAACACCATATATTTT. Protein sequence: CSARVLQENTIYF.

V usage is TRBV12-3 or TRBV12-4 and J usage is TRBJ1-2, with 7 nucleotides matching TRBD1. The CDR3 runs to 12 residues. After removal of 6 bases from V and 6 bases from J, the junction contained 4 bases not matched to a gene. CDR3 protein: CASRRGQNGYTF. The CDR3 DNA reads TGTGCCAGCAGAAGGGGGCAGAATGGCTACACCTTC.

The table lists this clonotype with a count of one. The chain carries TRBV28 and TRBJ2-1; D is unresolved. This CDR3 is 15 amino acids long. With 2 bases removed from V and 2 bases from J, the gap between germline ends came to 10 bases. The V gene's germline CDR1 is MDHEN and CDR2 SYDVKM. CDR3 in DNA: TGTGCCAGCAGTTTAGCGCCTATTACCTACAATGAGCAGTTCTTC. This translates into CASSLAPITYNEQFF.

This clonotype showed up just a few times. The chain has TRBV9 and TRBJ1-2; no firm D call. V gave up 4 bases and J gave up 3 bases, with 13 bases separating them. Germline V gene sequence: CDR1 SGDLS, CDR2 YYNGEE. The CDR3 runs 14 residues. Here the CDR3 DNA reads TGTGCCAGCAGCCTCGACACGGGCCACTATGGCTACACCTTC. Its protein is CASSLDTGHYGYTF.

The chain uses TRBV5-6 and TRBJ2-5, with 8 bases aligning to TRBD1. The CDR3 totals 16 residues. In germline, CDR1 is SGHDT, CDR2 YYEEEE. Trimming took 4 bases from V and 4 from J; bases not matched to a gene: 12. This CDR3 is CASSRTVRGRRETQYF. The CDR3 coding sequence is TGTGCCAGCAGCCGGACCGTCAGGGGGCGTCGAGAGACCCAGTACTTC.